Below, 12 T cell receptor beta chains from the same sample are listed, as sequenced in a study of cytomegalovirus exposure and HLA in healthy donors. This PCR relied on a set of 60 Vbeta primers and 13 Jbeta primers. TCRdb keeps only in-frame clones here, not all; method: immunoSEQ multiplex PCR. In the table there are 100,000 to 150,000 clones, 60% to 75% of which are singletons. Input material: PBMCs. The receptors shown here come from a woman aged 45-59 years in good health and CMV-seropositive.

The chain is built from TRBV5-1 and TRBJ2-3; D is unclear. Germline CDR1 reads SGHRS; CDR2 reads YFSETQ. V lost 6 bases to trimming and J lost 3 bases, with 11 bases between them. The CDR3 contains 13 residues. The CDR3 nucleotides read TGCGCCAGCAAGGCGGATGCTACAGATACGCAGTATTTT. Translated: CASKADATDTQYF.

The V and J genes are TRBV6-1 and TRBJ2-7, with a possible D match to TRBD2 (5 bases). CDR1 and CDR2 (germline): MNHNS, SASEGT. V was cut by 3 bases and J by 3 bases, with 9 bases left in between. This CDR3 contains 13 residues. The CDR3, as DNA: TGTGCCAGCAGTGAGGGAGAGTACTACGAGCAGTACTTC. Its protein product is CASSEGEYYEQYF.

The sample holds a few counts of this clone. J is TRBJ1-4 and V is TRBV30; the match to TRBD1 covers 7 bases. The CDR3 consists of 15 residues. After removal of 6 bases from V and 7 bases from J, the junction contained 14 bases not matched to a gene. Germline-derived CDR1 and CDR2 are GTSNPN and SVGIG (reference sequence). The CDR3 region is CACRSTGTVSEKLFF. CDR3 sequence (DNA): TGTGCCTGCCGGAGTACGGGGACAGTCAGTGAAAAACTGTTTTTT.

CDR3 DNA: TGTGCCAGCAGTGAAGGAATACTAGCCCACTACGAGCAGTACTTC. It translates to CASSEGILAHYEQYF. The gene calls are TRBV6-1 and TRBJ2-7; D may be TRBD2 (6 bases). V was pared by 1 base and J by 3 bases, with 13 bases between. CDR1 is MNHNS, CDR2 SASEGT, per germline. The CDR3 covers 15 residues.

This chain joins TRBV4-1 and TRBJ1-2; possible D gene TRBD1, 6 bases. The CDR3 is 17 residues long. The germline V gene has CDR1 MGHRA and CDR2 YSYEKL. The V and J ends lost 0 bases and 3 bases respectively, with 17 bases between them. CDR3 DNA: TGCGCCAGCAGCCAAGATTGGGCGGGGGGCGTCTACTATGGCTACACCTTC. It yields the protein CASSQDWAGGVYYGYTF.

The gene calls are TRBV5-1 and TRBJ2-1; TRBD2 might be the D (5 bases). This CDR3 is 14 amino acids long. Germline loops: CDR1 SGHRS, CDR2 YFSETQ. Trimming left V 0 bases short and J 9 bases short, with 13 bases between. This chain's CDR3 is CASSLDAAGLEQFF. The CDR3 bases are TGCGCCAGCAGCTTGGATGCGGCGGGCCTTGAGCAGTTCTTC.

The chain recombines TRBV29-1 with TRBJ1-2; unclear D gene. Germline CDR1 and CDR2: SQVTM and ANQGSEA. V lost 1 base and J lost 10, with 10 bases in between. The CDR3 length is 11 residues. CDR3 nucleotides: TGCAGCGTTGAAGGTCAGGCGTCCTACACCTTC. Protein sequence: CSVEGQASYTF. The full variable domain, completed using reference TRBV29-1 and TRBJ1-2, is SAVISQKPSRDICQRGTSLTIQCQVDSQVTMMFWYRQQPGQSLTLIATANQGSEATYESGFVIDKFPISRPNLTFSTLTVSNMSPEDSSIYLCSVEGQASYTFGSGTRLTVV.

This chain uses TRBV11-2 with TRBJ1-6, with 8 bases lining up with TRBD1. This CDR3 is 13 amino acids long. Germline values: CDR1 SGHAT, CDR2 FQNNGV. V lost 2 bases to trimming and J lost 14 bases; unmatched junction nucleotides: 5. For the CDR3, the DNA is TGTGCCAGCAGCTTACAGGACAGGGCAGCCCTCCACTTT. As protein: CASSLQDRAALHF.

The chain uses TRBV5-4 and TRBJ1-5; TRBD1 might be the D (6 bases). Per germline, CDR1 SGHNT and CDR2 YYREEE (reference sequence). V was cut by 5 bases and J by 3 bases, with 12 bases left in between. The CDR3 consists of 14 residues. As DNA, the CDR3 is TGTGCCAGCAGTTCGGACAGAGACAATCAGCCCCAGCATTTT. Translation gives CASSSDRDNQPQHF.

V usage is TRBV19 and J usage is TRBJ2-6; D gene uncertain. With 10 bases removed from V and 4 bases from J, the gap between germline ends came to 14 bases. Germline loops: CDR1 LNHDA, CDR2 SQIVND (reference sequence). This CDR3 has 14 residues. The CDR3 reads CATSSVAGANVLTF. The CDR3 DNA follows: TGTGCCACCTCGTCGGTCGCCGGGGCCAACGTCCTGACTTTC.

This clone appeared once. The rearrangement joins TRBV15 to TRBJ1-1; maybe TRBD1 (5 bases). V lost 3 bases and J lost 7, with 9 bases in between. The CDR3 consists of 12 residues. Germline CDR1 is LNHNV and CDR2 is YYDKDF (reference sequence). The chain's CDR3 is CATSSRGVEAFF. CDR3 in DNA: TGTGCCACCAGCAGTCGGGGGGTTGAAGCTTTCTTT. The full variable domain, rest sourced from reference TRBV15 and TRBJ1-1, is DAMVIQNPRYQVTQFGKPVTLSCSQTLNHNVMYWYQQKSSQAPKLLFHYYDKDFNNEADTPDNFQSRRPNTSFCFLDIRSPGLGDTAMYLCATSSRGVEAFFGQGTRLTVV.

In DNA, the CDR3 is TGTGCCAGCAGCCAAGAGGGGGGGCAAAATCAGCCCCAGCATTTT. Protein: CASSQEGGQNQPQHF. This sequence joins TRBV4-2 and TRBJ1-5, with D perhaps matching TRBD1 (6 bases). Between the trimmed V and J ends, which lost 0 bases and 4 bases, there was a span of 10 bases. Per germline, CDR1 LGHNA and CDR2 YNFKEQ. The CDR3 has 15 residues.